A selection of T cell receptor beta chains follows, all from one sample in a study of T cell responses to AZD1222 COVID-19 vaccine. Only in-frame clones appear in the TCRdb table, and some are missing; sequencing was by immunoSEQ multiplex PCR. The table has about 130,000 clones, approximately 88% seen once. Here the sequenced sample was peripheral blood, taken on day 0 of AZD1222 vaccination. Receptors were obtained from an adult in good health. Each CDR3 is given with its conserved first and last residue. A D gene is named only where the DNA matches it firmly. Size is stated for part of the rows, as once, few or many counts, or as a class when the clone is expanded.

abundance	v_gene	d_gene	j_gene	CDR3nt	CDR3aa
once	TRBV28	TRBD1	TRBJ1-6	TGTGCCAGCAGTCGACAGGGTGATTCACCCCTCCACTTT	CASSRQGDSPLHF
NA	TRBV28	NA	TRBJ2-7	TGTGCCAGCGCTGATGGAGTGGGGTTCTACGAGCAGTACTTC	CASADGVGFYEQYF
NA	TRBV3-1/TRBV3-2	NA	TRBJ2-6	TGTGCCAGCAGCCTAAGCAGGGGGGCTGGGGCCAACGTCCTGACTTTC	CASSLSRGAGANVLTF
once	TRBV5-1	NA	TRBJ1-1	TGCGCCAGCAGCTTTGGATTTGGGGGGCGAAGGGACACTGAAGCTTTCTTT	CASSFGFGGRRDTEAFF
NA	TRBV30	NA	TRBJ2-7	TGTGCCTGGGGATCGATGCGGCCTTTCTCCTACGAGCAGTACTTC	CAWGSMRPFSYEQYF
NA	TRBV4-2	NA	TRBJ2-5	TGTGCCAGCCGGCCCGAGGGGGGCGATACGGAGACCCAGTACTTC	CASRPEGGDTETQYF
NA	TRBV6-5	TRBD1	TRBJ1-6	TGTGCCAGCGCCCGCAACGGGCAGGGGGATTCACCCCTCCACTTT	CASARNGQGDSPLHF
NA	TRBV5-5	NA	TRBJ2-7	TGTGCCAGCAGTCCCTGGGCAGTCGCCTACGAGCAGTACTTC	CASSPWAVAYEQYF
once	TRBV5-1	NA	TRBJ1-1	TGCGCCAGCACCTTGGGGCAGGGACTGAACACTGAAGCTTTCTTT	CASTLGQGLNTEAFF
NA	TRBV19	NA	TRBJ2-6	TGTGCCAGTATCGATAGCCCGGGGGCCAACGTCCTGACTTTC	CASIDSPGANVLTF
NA	TRBV5-1	NA	TRBJ1-2	TGCGCCAGCAGCTTTGGAGCTAACTATGGCTACACCTTC	CASSFGANYGYTF
NA	TRBV30	TRBD1	TRBJ2-7	TGTGCCTGGAGTCGACAGGGGGGTTACGAGCAGTACTTC	CAWSRQGGYEQYF
NA	TRBV28	TRBD1	TRBJ1-2	TGTGCCAGCAGGACAGGGTCGTATGGCTACACCTTC	CASRTGSYGYTF
once	TRBV4-1	NA	TRBJ1-5	TGCGCCAGCAGCCAAGATCCAGGGGCGACGGCAAATCAGCCCCAGCATTTT	CASSQDPGATANQPQHF
NA	TRBV27	NA	TRBJ1-6	TGTGCCAGCAGTTTATCTAGCCCGGGTTCGGCTTATAATTCACCCCTCCACTTT	CASSLSSPGSAYNSPLHF
NA	TRBV18	NA	TRBJ1-2	TGTGCCAGCTCACCACCAGCGGGGGCCTCTAACTATGGCTACACCTTC	CASSPPAGASNYGYTF
NA	TRBV28	NA	TRBJ1-2	TGTGCCAGCAGTGCGCCCGGAGTCTATGGCTACACCTTC	CASSAPGVYGYTF
once	TRBV7-9	NA	TRBJ1-4	TGTGCCAGCAGCCGACACTCGAGGGGGGCGGATGAAAAACTGTTTTTT	CASSRHSRGADEKLFF
NA	TRBV30	NA	TRBJ1-5	TGTGCCTGGAGCCCGGGACCGACACCTTATAGCAATCAGCCCCAGCATTTT	CAWSPGPTPYSNQPQHF
NA	TRBV6-2/TRBV6-3	NA	TRBJ2-3	TGTGCCAGCAGTTACGCCGGGAGCACAGATACGCAGTATTTT	CASSYAGSTDTQYF
NA	TRBV19	NA	TRBJ1-5	TGTGCCAGTAAGTACTTCAATCAGCCCCAGCATTTT	CASKYFNQPQHF
NA	TRBV6-1	NA	TRBJ2-1	TGTGCCAGCAGTGACGACAGCCACAATGAGCAGTTCTTC	CASSDDSHNEQFF
NA	TRBV4-1	NA	TRBJ2-7	TGCGCCAGCAGCCAAGATCCAGAACAGGTTATCTCCTACGAGCAGTACTTC	CASSQDPEQVISYEQYF
NA	TRBV5-6	NA	TRBJ1-4	TGTGCCAGCAGCTTGGGCACCAGGGAAAAACTGTTTTTT	CASSLGTREKLFF
NA	TRBV18	NA	TRBJ1-5	TGTGCCAGCTCACCGGGAGGGTCCAATCAGCCCCAGCATTTT	CASSPGGSNQPQHF
NA	TRBV14	TRBD1	TRBJ2-2	TGTGCCAGCAGCCACCCACGAGCACCGGGACAGGGGAACACCGGGGAGCTGTTTTTT	CASSHPRAPGQGNTGELFF
NA	TRBV5-1	NA	TRBJ1-6	TGCGCCAGCAGCAAACCAACTCCGGGTTCACCCCTCCACTTT	CASSKPTPGSPLHF
NA	TRBV12-3/TRBV12-4	TRBD1	TRBJ1-5	TGTGCCAGCACTGGGACAGAGGGTCAGCCCCAGCATTTT	CASTGTEGQPQHF
once	TRBV9	TRBD2	TRBJ2-5	TGTGCCAGCAGCGTAGGGCTAGCGGGGGGAGAGACCCAGTACTTC	CASSVGLAGGETQYF
NA	TRBV5-6	NA	TRBJ2-7	TGTGCCAGCAGCTCCGGGACGGGCAAGCGCGAGCAGTACTTC	CASSSGTGKREQYF
NA	TRBV3-1/TRBV3-2	NA	TRBJ2-3	TGTGCCAGCAGCCCTGCACCCACTGGATCTCTCACAGATACGCAGTATTTT	CASSPAPTGSLTDTQYF
NA	TRBV5-6	NA	TRBJ1-1	TGTGCCAGCAGCCTAACCGGGACCCGTGAAGCTTTCTTT	CASSLTGTREAFF
NA	TRBV24-1	TRBD2	TRBJ2-7	TGTGCCACCTCCCCCGGGACTAGAGCCGAGCAGTACTTC	CATSPGTRAEQYF
NA	TRBV9	TRBD1	TRBJ1-2	TGTGCCAGCAGCGTCGGAGACAGGGCCCTAGATGGCTACACCTTC	CASSVGDRALDGYTF
NA	TRBV5-1	NA	TRBJ2-7	TGCGCCAGCAGCTACCGGGACATATCCTACGAGCAGTACTTC	CASSYRDISYEQYF
NA	TRBV7-8	NA	TRBJ1-2	TGTGCCAGCAGCTTAACAGGTTCCTATGGCTACACCTTC	CASSLTGSYGYTF
NA	TRBV4-1	NA	TRBJ1-6	TGCGCCAGCAGCCAGTCTGGGACATATAATTCACCCCTCCACTTT	CASSQSGTYNSPLHF
NA	TRBV5-1	NA	TRBJ2-7	TGCGCCAGCAGCTTGACAGCCGCCTACGAGCAGTACTTC	CASSLTAAYEQYF
few	TRBV28	NA	TRBJ1-2	TGTGCCAGCGGGTCCGGGCGGGTCTATGGCTACACCTTC	CASGSGRVYGYTF
NA	TRBV9	NA	TRBJ1-1	TGTGCCAGCAGCGTAGGGTCCGGGGCCTATTTTGAAGCTTTCTTT	CASSVGSGAYFEAFF
NA	TRBV10-3	TRBD1	TRBJ2-2	TGTGCCATCAGTGGGGCAGGGGGTGACACCGGGGAGCTGTTTTTT	CAISGAGGDTGELFF
NA	TRBV7-3	TRBD1	TRBJ2-3	TGTGCCAGCAGCCCTAACGGGGACAGAAGAGATACGCAGTATTTT	CASSPNGDRRDTQYF
NA	TRBV28	TRBD1	TRBJ1-1	TGTGCCATCCGGAAAGGGGGCCTTGCGAACACTGAAGCTTTCTTT	CAIRKGGLANTEAFF
NA	TRBV6-2/TRBV6-3	TRBD2	TRBJ2-2	TGTGCCAGCAGTTTAGCGGGGGGCACCGGGGAGCTGTTTTTT	CASSLAGGTGELFF
NA	TRBV2	NA	TRBJ2-3	TGTGCCAGCAGTGGGAGGTTTCGGTCAGATACGCAGTATTTT	CASSGRFRSDTQYF
NA	TRBV5-6	NA	TRBJ1-6	TGTGCCAGCAGCTTGATAAACCGGGGTGGTTCCTATAATTCACCCCTCCACTTT	CASSLINRGGSYNSPLHF
NA	TRBV14	TRBD1	TRBJ2-7	TGTGCCAGCAGCCGAATGGGACAGTCCTACGAGCAGTACTTC	CASSRMGQSYEQYF
NA	TRBV27	NA	TRBJ1-6	TGTGCCAGCAGTGCTGACCGGGTAGGGACTTCACCCCTCCACTTT	CASSADRVGTSPLHF
NA	TRBV5-1	TRBD1	TRBJ2-1	TGCGCCAGCAGCTTGGAGGGGGCACACAATGAGCAGTTCTTC	CASSLEGAHNEQFF
NA	TRBV16	NA	TRBJ1-2	TGTGCCAGCAGCCAATCGCCGGCCTATGGCTACACCTTC	CASSQSPAYGYTF
once	TRBV7-3	TRBD1	TRBJ1-1	TGTGCCAGCAGCTTAACCCGACAGGGGGCTGGAACTGAAGCTTTCTTT	CASSLTRQGAGTEAFF
NA	TRBV5-1	NA	TRBJ1-1	TGCGCCAGCAGCCCCCGGACAGCGAACACTGAAGCTTTCTTT	CASSPRTANTEAFF
NA	TRBV28	NA	TRBJ2-1	TGTGCCAGCAGTTCTCCAGGGGCATTCAATGAGCAGTTCTTC	CASSSPGAFNEQFF
NA	TRBV3-1/TRBV3-2	NA	TRBJ1-2	TGTGCCAGCAGCCACTCTACAGGGACACTAGTCAACTATGGCTACACCTTC	CASSHSTGTLVNYGYTF
NA	TRBV9	NA	TRBJ1-6	TGTGCCAGCAGCGTAGAAACAGGGAACTCACCCCTCCACTTT	CASSVETGNSPLHF
NA	TRBV5-1	TRBD2	TRBJ2-5	TGCGCCAGCAGCTGGGGGGGAAGTGAGACCCAGTACTTC	CASSWGGSETQYF
once	TRBV19	TRBD1	TRBJ2-5	TGTGCCAGTAGCGCCTTAGGGGGCAGGGAGACCCAGTACTTC	CASSALGGRETQYF
NA	TRBV7-8	NA	TRBJ1-3	TGTGCCAGCAGCTTAGATTTGGCAGCGCAGAGGAACACCATATATTTT	CASSLDLAAQRNTIYF
NA	TRBV6-5	NA	TRBJ2-7	TGTGCCAGCAGTTCCGGGACCGAGGCATACGAGCAGTACTTC	CASSSGTEAYEQYF
NA	TRBV14	NA	TRBJ1-3	TGTGCCAGCAGCCAAGATAGACCCCGCCGGGGGGTAGGGTTTATGAGTGGAAACACCATATATTTT	CASSQDRPRRGVGFMSGNTIYF